A selection of T cell receptor beta chains follows, all from one sample in a study of T-cell reconstitution after alpha-beta-depleted transplantation in children. MiXCR was run by TCRdb on the PCR reads, yielding one entry per CDR3 protein. In the table there are around 600,000 distinct CDR3 sequences, roughly 15% of which are singletons. The source was PBMCs from the stem cell graft donor, collected from the stem cell graft. These receptor sequences come from a human donor who donated a stem cell graft to a child with acute myeloid leukemia. The CDR3 runs from the conserved cysteine through the conserved F or W. The D gene is left open where the match is weak. Not every row has a clone size; where given, it reads once, few, many or a size class.

>TRBV18|TRBJ1-4|.|.
CASSPGAGWDEKLFF
TGTGCCAGCTCACCTGGAGCGGGGTGGGATGAAAAACTGTTTTTT
>TRBV6-5|TRBJ2-7|many|TRBD1
CASSYSGTGLYEQYF
TGTGCCAGCAGTTACAGTGGGACAGGGTTGTACGAGCAGTACTTC
>TRBV6-1|TRBJ1-1|.|.
CAIRGGRGTEAFF
TGTGCCATACGGGGGGGACGGGGCACTGAAGCTTTCTTT
>TRBV7-2|TRBJ2-3|.|TRBD1
CASSFLYRDRVEDTQYF
TGTGCCAGCAGCTTTTTATACCGGGACAGGGTGGAAGATACGCAGTATTTT
>TRBV12-3/TRBV12-4|TRBJ2-7|few|.
CASSSDIYEQYF
TGTGCCAGCAGCTCCGACATCTACGAGCAGTACTTC
>TRBV5-1|TRBJ2-2|many|.
CASSLNSVNTGELFF
TGCGCCAGCAGCTTGAACAGCGTGAACACCGGGGAGCTGTTTTTT
>TRBV11-1|TRBJ2-1|.|.
CASSSLNNEQFF
TGTGCCAGCAGCTCCCTGAACAATGAGCAGTTCTTC
>TRBV20-1|TRBJ2-1|.|TRBD2
CSARAGLAGGQGNEQFF
TGCAGTGCTAGAGCAGGCCTAGCGGGGGGGCAGGGTAATGAGCAGTTCTTC
>TRBV5-1|TRBJ1-6|.|.
CASSWGTGRGFSPLHF
TGCGCCAGCAGCTGGGGGACGGGGAGAGGGTTTTCACCCCTCCACTTT
>TRBV5-1|TRBJ1-1|few|.
CASSLAGPLNTEAFF
TGCGCCAGCAGCTTGGCGGGACCCTTGAACACTGAAGCTTTCTTT
>TRBV7-3|TRBJ2-1|many|TRBD1
CASSLMGKIGQGLFYNEQFF
TGTGCCAGCAGCTTAATGGGTAAAATCGGACAGGGGTTGTTCTACAATGAGCAGTTCTTC
>TRBV9|TRBJ2-2|.|.
CASSPEGRYTGELFF
TGTGCCAGCAGCCCCGAGGGACGGTACACCGGGGAGCTGTTTTTT
>TRBV7-8|TRBJ1-3|.|.
CASSSGFGALDGNTIYF
TGTGCCAGCAGCTCCGGGTTCGGGGCTTTAGATGGAAACACCATATATTTT
>TRBV6-5|TRBJ2-1|many|TRBD2
CASSYSGRNGGANEQFF
TGTGCCAGCAGTTACTCGGGGCGGAACGGGGGGGCCAATGAGCAGTTCTTC
>TRBV12-3/TRBV12-4|TRBJ1-3|.|.
CASKKSRADRNTIYF
TGTGCCAGTAAGAAATCCAGGGCCGACAGAAACACCATATATTTT
>TRBV5-1|TRBJ2-3|.|.
CASSLDWNTDTQYF
TGCGCCAGCAGCTTGGACTGGAACACAGATACGCAGTATTTT
>TRBV25-1|TRBJ1-1|few|TRBD1
CASIKTGLNTEAFF
TGTGCCAGCATTAAGACAGGGTTGAACACTGAAGCTTTCTTT
>TRBV10-1|TRBJ2-1|.|.
CASSESGKGQFF
TGCGCCAGCAGTGAGTCAGGGAAAGGGCAGTTCTTC
>TRBV5-6|TRBJ2-4|.|.
CASSLEGVRGAKNIQYF
TGTGCCAGCAGCTTGGAAGGGGTTCGGGGAGCCAAAAACATTCAGTACTTC
>TRBV28|TRBJ2-5|many|.
CASSLPSKEVPRVETQYF
TGTGCCAGCAGTTTACCGTCTAAGGAGGTACCGCGTGTCGAGACCCAGTACTTC
>TRBV12-3/TRBV12-4|TRBJ2-5|many|TRBD1
CASSLAAGGETQYF
TGTGCCAGCAGTTTAGCGGCAGGGGGTGAGACCCAGTACTTC
>TRBV20-1|TRBJ1-2|.|TRBD1
CSGQGGGEADYTF
TGCAGTGGCCAAGGAGGGGGCGAAGCGGACTACACCTTC
>TRBV24-1|TRBJ2-1|.|.
CATSDFRRGVNEQFF
TGTGCCACCAGTGATTTCCGTCGCGGGGTGAATGAGCAGTTCTTC
>TRBV7-2|TRBJ2-5|many|.
CASSLGKYQETQYF
TGTGCCAGCAGCTTGGGCAAGTACCAAGAGACCCAGTACTTC
>TRBV29-1|TRBJ1-2|many|.
CSVVPTPGYGYTF
TGCAGCGTTGTCCCCACTCCAGGCTATGGCTACACCTTC
>TRBV6-1|TRBJ2-2|few|.
CASSPNENTGELFF
TGTGCCAGCAGCCCGAATGAAAACACCGGGGAGCTGTTTTTT
>TRBV15|TRBJ1-1|many|.
CAVQGNTEAFF
TGTGCCGTCCAAGGAAACACTGAAGCTTTCTTT
>TRBV20-1|TRBJ2-5|many|.
CSAMSDQETQYF
TGCAGTGCTATGTCAGATCAAGAGACCCAGTACTTC
>TRBV28|TRBJ1-2|many|.
CASTTGFGYTF
TGTGCCAGTACTACAGGGTTCGGCTACACCTTC
>TRBV7-2|TRBJ2-7|few|.
CASSLDLLISYEQYF
TGTGCCAGCAGCTTAGATCTGTTAATCTCCTACGAGCAGTACTTC
>TRBV4-3|TRBJ2-5|.|.
CASSQDLGWETQYF
TGCGCCAGCAGCCAAGATTTAGGGTGGGAGACCCAGTACTTC
>TRBV7-6|TRBJ1-1|.|TRBD1
CASSNSRQGGNTEAFF
TGTGCCAGCAGCAATAGCCGACAGGGGGGGAACACTGAAGCTTTCTTT
>TRBV7-8|TRBJ2-7|few|TRBD2
CASSSWAGVSYEQYF
TGTGCCAGCAGCTCCTGGGCGGGAGTCTCCTACGAGCAGTACTTC
>TRBV6-5|TRBJ1-6|many|.
CASSYFGGRVNSPLHF
TGTGCCAGCAGTTACTTCGGGGGGAGAGTTAATTCACCCCTCCACTTT
>TRBV7-2|TRBJ1-4|.|.
CASSLESGGKLFF
TGTGCCAGCAGCTTAGAATCCGGGGGAAAACTGTTTTTT
>TRBV6-6|TRBJ1-6|.|TRBD1
CASRRDSTSPLHF
TGTGCCAGTCGACGGGACAGTACATCACCCCTCCACTTT
>TRBV11-2|TRBJ1-2|many|.
CASSSDGTNYGYTF
TGTGCCAGCAGCTCCGACGGAACTAACTATGGCTACACCTTC
>TRBV7-3|TRBJ2-1|.|.
CASSLEGRTYNEQFF
TGTGCCAGCAGCTTAGAGGGTAGGACCTACAATGAGCAGTTCTTC
>TRBV20-1|TRBJ1-1|few|TRBD1
CSALRGGPDTEAFF
TGCAGTGCCCTCAGGGGGGGACCGGACACTGAAGCTTTCTTT
>TRBV6-1|TRBJ2-1|many|TRBD1
CASRGTGLGEQFF
TGTGCCAGCAGGGGGACAGGGCTGGGTGAGCAGTTCTTC
>TRBV29-1|TRBJ1-1|many|.
CSVDTGSIRATEAFF
TGCAGCGTTGACACAGGTTCGATTCGCGCAACTGAAGCTTTCTTT
>TRBV11-2|TRBJ1-2|many|.
CASSFTGGAGGYTF
TGTGCCAGCAGCTTTACGGGGGGCGCAGGTGGCTACACCTTC
>TRBV20-1|TRBJ1-6|.|.
CSARTRSKDNSPLHF
TGCAGTGCGAGGACGCGGAGCAAGGATAATTCACCCCTCCACTTT
>TRBV4-2|TRBJ2-2|.|TRBD2
CASSQDHLAGGTGELFF
TGTGCCAGCAGCCAAGATCATCTAGCGGGGGGGACCGGGGAGCTGTTTTTT
>TRBV7-9|TRBJ2-7|few|.
CASSPGGGTFYEQYF
TGTGCCAGCAGCCCAGGGGGGGGTACCTTCTACGAGCAGTACTTC
>TRBV7-9|TRBJ2-1|.|.
CASRLRSDEQFF
TGTGCCAGCAGGCTTCGGTCCGACGAGCAGTTCTTC
>TRBV20-1|TRBJ1-1|many|TRBD1
CSARDPGAGGQSTEAFF
TGCAGTGCTAGAGATCCAGGGGCAGGGGGCCAGAGCACTGAAGCTTTCTTT
>TRBV7-8|TRBJ2-7|.|.
CASSLGTRGTYEQYF
TGTGCCAGCAGCCTTGGGACGAGGGGAACCTACGAGCAGTACTTC
>TRBV10-3|TRBJ2-7|many|.
CAISEERLYEQYF
TGTGCCATCAGTGAGGAGCGGTTGTACGAGCAGTACTTC
>TRBV20-1|TRBJ2-1|many|TRBD1
CSAREDRGSYNEQFF
TGCAGTGCTAGAGAGGACAGGGGAAGCTACAATGAGCAGTTCTTC
>TRBV7-2|TRBJ2-5|many|.
CASSLVARGLETQYF
TGTGCCAGCAGCTTAGTGGCCAGGGGCTTGGAGACCCAGTACTTC
>TRBV15|TRBJ2-3|many|.
CATSRDSGVGSADTQYF
TGTGCCACCAGCAGAGATTCGGGGGTGGGGTCGGCAGATACGCAGTATTTT